This T cell receptor beta chain is drawn from a study of graft-versus-host responses after intestinal transplantation. On this clone itself: The antigen is not known.

Repertoires were generated with immunoSEQ multiplex PCR, while TCRdb's copy carries only in-frame clones and drops some. This repertoire shows tens of thousands of clones, around 90% found once; its top ten account for about 0.28%. Germline CDR1 and CDR2: SGHRS and YFSETQ. This CDR3 has 16 amino acids. The trim removed 0 bases at V and 3 bases at J, leaving 3 bases unmatched. The J gene is TRBJ2-3, the V gene TRBV5-1; 11 bases are shared with TRBD2. The source was unstimulated CD4+ T cells sorted from spleen or lymph node cells, collected before intestinal transplant. This sequence originates from a human donor who received an intestinal transplant. The CDR3 DNA is TGCGCCAGCAGCTTGGTGCCTAGCGGGAGGACAGATACGCAGTATTTT. It specifies CASSLVPSGRTDTQYF.